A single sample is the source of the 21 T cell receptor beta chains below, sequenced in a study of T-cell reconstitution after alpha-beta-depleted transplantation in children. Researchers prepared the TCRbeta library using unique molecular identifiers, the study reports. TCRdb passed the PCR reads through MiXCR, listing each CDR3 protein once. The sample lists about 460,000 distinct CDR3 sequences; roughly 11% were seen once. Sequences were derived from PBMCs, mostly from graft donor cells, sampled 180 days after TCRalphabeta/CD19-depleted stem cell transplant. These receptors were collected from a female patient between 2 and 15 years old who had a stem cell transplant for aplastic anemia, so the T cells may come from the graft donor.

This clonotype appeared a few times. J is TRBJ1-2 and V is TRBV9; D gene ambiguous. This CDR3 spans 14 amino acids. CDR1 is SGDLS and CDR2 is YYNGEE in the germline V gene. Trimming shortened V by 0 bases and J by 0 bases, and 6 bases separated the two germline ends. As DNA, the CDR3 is TGTGCCAGCAGCGTAGACCTAGCTAACTATGGCTACACCTTC. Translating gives CASSVDLANYGYTF.

The CDR3 coding sequence is TGCAGTGCTAGAGTCTCGGGGCTGAACACTGAAGCTTTCTTT. It codes for CSARVSGLNTEAFF. The chain recombines TRBV20-1 with TRBJ1-1, with D perhaps matching TRBD1 (5 bases). There are 14 residues in the CDR3. The V end lost 1 base, the J end lost 0 bases, and 9 bases lay between the germline ends. Per germline, CDR1 DFQATT and CDR2 SNEGSKA (reference sequence).

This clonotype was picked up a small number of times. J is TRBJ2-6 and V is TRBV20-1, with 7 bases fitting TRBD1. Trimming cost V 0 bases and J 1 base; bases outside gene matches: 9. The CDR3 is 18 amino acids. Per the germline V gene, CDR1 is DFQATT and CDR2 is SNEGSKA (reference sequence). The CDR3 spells CSAREKWDSFSGANVLTF. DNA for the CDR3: TGCAGTGCTAGAGAAAAATGGGACAGTTTTTCTGGGGCCAACGTCCTGACTTTC.

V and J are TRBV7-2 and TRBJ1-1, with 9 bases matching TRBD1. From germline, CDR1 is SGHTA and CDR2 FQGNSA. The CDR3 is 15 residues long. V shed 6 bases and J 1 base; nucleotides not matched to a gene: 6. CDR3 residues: CASRPTGGANTEAFF. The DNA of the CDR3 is TGTGCCAGCAGACCCACAGGGGGCGCGAACACTGAAGCTTTCTTT.

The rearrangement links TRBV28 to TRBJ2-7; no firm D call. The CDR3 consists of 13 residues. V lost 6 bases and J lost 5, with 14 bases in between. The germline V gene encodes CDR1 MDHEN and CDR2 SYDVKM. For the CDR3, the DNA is TGTGCCAGCAGGCGCGGTGTAGGCAACGAGCAGTACTTC. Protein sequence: CASRRGVGNEQYF.

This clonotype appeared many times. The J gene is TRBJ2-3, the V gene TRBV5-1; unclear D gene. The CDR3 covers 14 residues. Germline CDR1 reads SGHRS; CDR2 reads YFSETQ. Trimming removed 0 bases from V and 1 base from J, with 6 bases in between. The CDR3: CASSLVSGTDTQYF. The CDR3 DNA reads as TGCGCCAGCAGCTTGGTCAGCGGCACAGATACGCAGTATTTT.

The chain's CDR3 is CASSLYLSGNSYEQYF. The CDR3 nucleotides are TGTGCCAGCAGTTTATATCTCTCAGGTAACTCCTACGAGCAGTACTTC. This chain connects TRBV28 to TRBJ2-7; D is ambiguous. Germline V gives CDR1 MDHEN, CDR2 SYDVKM. The V gene lost 1 base and the J gene lost 0 bases, with 13 bases spanning the gap. This CDR3 contains 16 residues.

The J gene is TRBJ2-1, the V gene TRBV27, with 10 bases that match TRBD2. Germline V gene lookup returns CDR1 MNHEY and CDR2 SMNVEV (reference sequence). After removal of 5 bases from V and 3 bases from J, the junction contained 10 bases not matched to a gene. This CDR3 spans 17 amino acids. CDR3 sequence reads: CASSGPSGRSLYNEQFF. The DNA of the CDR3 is TGTGCCAGCAGTGGCCCTAGCGGGAGATCCCTCTACAATGAGCAGTTCTTC.

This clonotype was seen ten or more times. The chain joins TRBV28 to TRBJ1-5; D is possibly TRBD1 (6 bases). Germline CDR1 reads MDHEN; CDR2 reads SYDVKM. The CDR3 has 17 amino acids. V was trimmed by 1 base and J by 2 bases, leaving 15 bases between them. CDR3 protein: CASSLLLYRDGNQPQHF. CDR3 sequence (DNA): TGTGCCAGCAGTTTATTGCTTTACAGGGATGGCAATCAGCCCCAGCATTTT.

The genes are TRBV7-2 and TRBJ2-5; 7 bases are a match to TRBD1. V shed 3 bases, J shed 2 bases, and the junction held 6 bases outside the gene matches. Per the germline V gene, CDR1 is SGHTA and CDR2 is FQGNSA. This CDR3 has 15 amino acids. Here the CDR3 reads CASSFKTGLQETQYF. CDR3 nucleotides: TGTGCCAGCAGCTTTAAGACAGGGCTACAAGAGACCCAGTACTTC. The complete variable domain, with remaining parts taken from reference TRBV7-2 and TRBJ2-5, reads GAGVSQSPSNKVTEKGKDVELRCDPISGHTALYWYRQSLGQGLEFLIYFQGNSAPDKSGLPSDRFSAERTGGSVSTLTIQRTQQEDSAVYLCASSFKTGLQETQYFGPGTRLLVL.

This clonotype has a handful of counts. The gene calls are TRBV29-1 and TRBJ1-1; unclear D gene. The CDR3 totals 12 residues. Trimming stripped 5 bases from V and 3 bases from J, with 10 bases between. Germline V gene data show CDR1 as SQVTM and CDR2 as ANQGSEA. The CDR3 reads CSVNWGHTEAFF. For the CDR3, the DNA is TGCAGCGTTAATTGGGGTCACACTGAAGCTTTCTTT.

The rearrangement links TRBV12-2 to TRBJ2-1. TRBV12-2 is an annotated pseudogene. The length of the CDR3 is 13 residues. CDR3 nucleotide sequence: TGTGCAAGTCGCTCCGACTGGTACAATGAGCAGTTCTTC. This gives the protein CASRSDWYNEQFF.

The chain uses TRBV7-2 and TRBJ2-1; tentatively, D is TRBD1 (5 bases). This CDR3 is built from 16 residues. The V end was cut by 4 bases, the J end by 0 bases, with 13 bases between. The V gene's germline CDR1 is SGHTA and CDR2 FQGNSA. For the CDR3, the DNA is TGTGCCAGCAGCTCCCTAAGGGGAAACTCCTACAATGAGCAGTTCTTC. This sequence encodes CASSSLRGNSYNEQFF. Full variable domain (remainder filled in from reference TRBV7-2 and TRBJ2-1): GAGVSQSPSNKVTEKGKDVELRCDPISGHTALYWYRQSLGQGLEFLIYFQGNSAPDKSGLPSDRFSAERTGGSVSTLTIQRTQQEDSAVYLCASSSLRGNSYNEQFFGPGTRLTVL.

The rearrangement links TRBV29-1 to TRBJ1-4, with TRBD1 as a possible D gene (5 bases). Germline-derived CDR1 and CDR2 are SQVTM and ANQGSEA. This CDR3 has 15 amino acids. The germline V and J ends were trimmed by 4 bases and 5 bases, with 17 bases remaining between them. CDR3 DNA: TGCAGCGTTGTTCAGTTGAGGGGCAAAAATGAAAAACTGTTTTTT. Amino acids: CSVVQLRGKNEKLFF.

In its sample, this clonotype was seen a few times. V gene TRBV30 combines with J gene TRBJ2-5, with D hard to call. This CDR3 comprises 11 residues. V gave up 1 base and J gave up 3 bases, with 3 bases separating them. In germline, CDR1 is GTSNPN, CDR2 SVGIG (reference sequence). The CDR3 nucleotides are TGTGCCTGGAGTGGGGAAGAGACCCAGTACTTC. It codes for CAWSGEETQYF.

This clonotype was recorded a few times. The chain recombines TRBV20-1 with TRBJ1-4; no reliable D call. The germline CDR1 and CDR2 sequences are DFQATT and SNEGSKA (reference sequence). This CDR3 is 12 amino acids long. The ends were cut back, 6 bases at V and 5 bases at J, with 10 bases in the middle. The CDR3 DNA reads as TGCAGTGCCACCCGGAAGAATGAAAAACTGTTTTTT. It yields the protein CSATRKNEKLFF.

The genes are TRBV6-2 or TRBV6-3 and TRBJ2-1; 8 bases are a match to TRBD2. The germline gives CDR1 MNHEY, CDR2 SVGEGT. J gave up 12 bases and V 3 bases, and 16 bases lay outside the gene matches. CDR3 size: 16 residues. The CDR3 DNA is TGTGCCAGCAGTTATAGGGGACTAGATCCCCAGGGCGCGCAGTTCTTC. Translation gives CASSYRGLDPQGAQFF.

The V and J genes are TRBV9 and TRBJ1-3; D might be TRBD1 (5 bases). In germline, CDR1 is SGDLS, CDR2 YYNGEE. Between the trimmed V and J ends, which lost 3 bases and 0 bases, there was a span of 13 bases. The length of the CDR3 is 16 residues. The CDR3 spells CASSAHRNFSGNTIYF. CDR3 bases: TGTGCCAGCAGCGCCCACAGGAATTTCTCTGGAAACACCATATATTTT.

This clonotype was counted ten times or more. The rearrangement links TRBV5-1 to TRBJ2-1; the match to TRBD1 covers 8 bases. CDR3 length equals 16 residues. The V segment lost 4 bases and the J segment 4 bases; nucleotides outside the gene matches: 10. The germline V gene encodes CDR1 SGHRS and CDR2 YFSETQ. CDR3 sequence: CASSMQGAPRYNEQFF. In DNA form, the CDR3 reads TGCGCCAGCAGCATGCAGGGGGCCCCCCGGTACAATGAGCAGTTCTTC.

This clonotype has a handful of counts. The CDR3 DNA sequence: TGTGCCAGTAGTGGGGCGGGGTCCGGGGAGCTGTTTTTT. Its protein is CASSGAGSGELFF. V and J are TRBV19 and TRBJ2-2; D is possibly TRBD2 (6 bases). Germline lookup yields CDR1 LNHDA and CDR2 SQIVND (reference sequence). The CDR3 has 13 residues. V was trimmed by 5 bases and J by 6 bases, leaving 10 bases between them.

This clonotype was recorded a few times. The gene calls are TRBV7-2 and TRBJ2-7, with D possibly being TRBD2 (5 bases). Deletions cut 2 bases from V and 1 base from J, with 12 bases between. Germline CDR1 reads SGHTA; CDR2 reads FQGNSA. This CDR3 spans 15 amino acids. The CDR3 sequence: CASSLNPGISYEQYV. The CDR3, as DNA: TGTGCCAGCAGCTTAAACCCGGGAATATCCTACGAGCAGTACGTC.